The 6 T cell receptor beta chains below come from one sample, sequenced in a study of cytomegalovirus exposure and HLA in healthy donors. The primer mix had 60 Vbeta and 13 Jbeta primers. The table came from immunoSEQ multiplex PCR; TCRdb's copy has only in-frame clones and leaves some out. The sample records approximately 76,000 clones, about 80% being singletons. Sequences were obtained from PBMCs. These receptors were obtained from a man aged 25 to 45 in good health and CMV-seronegative.

The chain employs TRBV25-1 and TRBJ2-7; possibly TRBD1 for D (6 bases). The CDR3 has 15 residues. V was trimmed by 2 bases and J by 2 bases, leaving 13 bases between them. Germline V gene data show CDR1 as MGHDK and CDR2 as SYGVNS. CDR3 sequence (DNA): TGTGCCAGCAGTGAAGGGCCGGGACACCCCTACGAGCAGTACTTC. Translated: CASSEGPGHPYEQYF.

The chain recombines TRBV9 with TRBJ1-2; 10 bases are a match to TRBD1. The length of the CDR3 is 19 residues. With 4 bases clipped from V and 7 bases from J, the junction kept 22 bases outside the gene matches. Germline CDR1 SGDLS, CDR2 YYNGEE. The CDR3 region has the DNA TGTGCCAGCAGCAGCCGGCCCGGGGACAGGGGAACTTCAGGCCCTGGCTACACCTTC. Amino acids: CASSSRPGDRGTSGPGYTF.

The chain couples TRBV2 to TRBJ1-6; 7 positions match TRBD1. Trimming at V came to 4 bases and at J to 7 bases, leaving 7 bases not matched to a gene. CDR3 size: 15 residues. CDR1 is SNHLY, CDR2 FYNNEI, per germline. The CDR3 DNA reads as TGTGCCAGCAGTGTGGTCAGACAGGGAAATTCACCCCTCCACTTT. It yields the protein CASSVVRQGNSPLHF.

The chain joins TRBV15 to TRBJ1-2; D uncertain. The ends were cut back, 0 bases at V and 4 bases at J, with 9 bases in the middle. The CDR3 runs 14 residues. Germline loops: CDR1 LNHNV, CDR2 YYDKDF (reference sequence). CDR3 sequence reads: CATSRDFGPYGYTF. CDR3 nucleotide sequence: TGTGCCACCAGCAGAGATTTTGGCCCCTATGGCTACACCTTC.

Regarding this clone: Other DNA sequences within the sample encode an identical CDR3. The chain joins TRBV18 to TRBJ1-1; D is perhaps TRBD1 (5 bases). This CDR3 spans 13 amino acids. The V end lost 4 bases, the J end lost 1 base, and 7 bases lay between the germline ends. Germline V gives CDR1 KGHSH, CDR2 LQKENI. CDR3 protein: CASSLDRNTEAFF. CDR3 nucleotide sequence: TGTGCCAGCTCACTAGACAGGAACACTGAAGCTTTCTTT.

The chain has TRBV18 and TRBJ2-4; 11 bases match TRBD1. V lost 3 bases, J lost 5 bases, and 9 bases stayed unmatched. CDR1 and CDR2 from the germline V gene are KGHSH and LQKENI. This CDR3 spans 17 amino acids. CDR3: CASSPLSGTGGENIQYF. The DNA of the CDR3 is TGTGCCAGCTCACCCCTTTCCGGGACAGGGGGTGAAAACATTCAGTACTTC. The full variable domain, in which reference TRBV18 and TRBJ2-4 provide the parts outside the CDR3, is NAGVMQNPRHLVRRRGQEARLRCSPMKGHSHVYWYRQLPEEGLKFMVYLQKENIIDESGMPKERFSAEFPKEGPSILRIQQVVRGDSAAYFCASSPLSGTGGENIQYFGAGTRLSVL.